This entry concerns a single T cell receptor (beta chain). Assay used: immunoSEQ multiplex PCR; TCRdb lists only in-frame clones, some missing. The table includes more than 30,000 clones, nearly 90% detected once. The record originates from a study of T cell changes during pregnancy in multiple sclerosis. The germline V gene has CDR1 SGHAT and CDR2 FQNNGV. V lost 0 bases and J lost 0, with 5 bases in between. This CDR3 is 14 amino acids long. The starting material was CD4+ T cells from peripheral blood mononuclear cells, obtained in the third trimester of pregnancy. The V gene is TRBV11-2, the J gene TRBJ1-1; possible D gene TRBD1, 5 bases. The sequence was obtained from a female donor in good health, enrolled as a control in a pregnancy study. For the CDR3, the DNA is TGTGCCAGCAGCTTAGACAGGGTGAACACTGAAGCTTTCTTT. It yields the protein CASSLDRVNTEAFF.